The 14 T cell receptor beta chains given below trace back to one sample, sequenced in a study of T-cell reconstitution after alpha-beta-depleted transplantation in children. This sample's TCRbeta library carried unique molecular identifier barcodes. TCRdb re-analysed the PCR reads in MiXCR, keeping a single row per CDR3 protein. The sample includes over 450,000 distinct CDR3 sequences, about 11% seen only once; the top ten take 2% to 2.5%. Sequencing used PBMCs, obtained before TCRalphabeta/CD19-depleted stem cell transplant. The source of these receptors is a child aged 2-15 years with inherited bone marrow failure, due to receive a stem cell transplant.

At least ten counts were recorded for this clonotype. The chain employs TRBV7-9 and TRBJ1-1; D remains ambiguous. Trimming pared 1 base from V and 4 bases from J, leaving 4 bases between. Germline V gives CDR1 SEHNR, CDR2 FQNEAQ (reference sequence). The CDR3 is 12 residues long. This chain's CDR3 is CASSLGVTEAFF. The DNA for the CDR3 is TGTGCCAGCAGCTTAGGGGTCACTGAAGCTTTCTTT. The whole variable domain, filled in from reference TRBV7-9 and TRBJ1-1, reads DTGVSQNPRHKITKRGQNVTFRCDPISEHNRLYWYRQTLGQGPEFLTYFQNEAQLEKSRLLSDRFSAERPKGSFSTLEIQRTEQGDSAMYLCASSLGVTEAFFGQGTRLTVV.

This clonotype was picked up a small number of times. This sequence joins TRBV23-1 and TRBJ2-7; 13 bases agree with TRBD2. TRBV23-1 is an open reading frame whose function is uncertain. V was clipped by 1 base and J by 2 bases; unmatched bases: 5. This CDR3 has 17 residues. The CDR3 spells CASSQYKGLAGTYEQYF. The CDR3 coding sequence is TGCGCCAGCAGTCAATATAAGGGACTAGCGGGGACCTACGAGCAGTACTTC.

In the case of this clonotype: In this CDR3 the conserved last residue, phenylalanine or tryptophan, is missing, so a read error is likely. The chain combines TRBV28 with TRBJ2-3, with D tentatively TRBD2 (6 bases). V was cut by 8 bases and J by 4 bases, with 19 bases left in between. The CDR3 covers 15 residues. Looked up from germline, CDR1 is MDHEN and CDR2 is SYDVKM. As DNA, the CDR3 is TGTGCCAGCCAGGAGGGAATGAGTGAGGCAGATACGCAGTATCTT. Translated: CASQEGMSEADTQYL.

This clonotype was recorded at least ten times. The chain couples TRBV12-3 or TRBV12-4 to TRBJ2-7; perhaps TRBD2 as D (5 bases). The V gene lost 5 bases and the J gene lost 3 bases, with 17 bases spanning the gap. This CDR3 contains 15 residues. DNA of the CDR3: TGTGCCAGCAGTCCCCTGCCGGAGGTGGGCTACGAGCAGTACTTC. Its protein product is CASSPLPEVGYEQYF.

This clonotype was observed many times. V gene TRBV28 combines with J gene TRBJ2-7, with 10 bases fitting TRBD2. The CDR3 runs to 14 residues. V lost 10 bases, J lost 7 bases, and 13 bases stayed unmatched. CDR1 is MDHEN and CDR2 is SYDVKM in the germline V gene. CDR3 sequence (DNA): TGTGCCACCGCCCGACTAGCGGGTCTCGGGGAGCAGTACTTC. Residues: CATARLAGLGEQYF.

This clonotype was counted at least ten times. This sequence joins TRBV7-9 and TRBJ2-1, with D uncertain. Germline V gene sequence: CDR1 SEHNR, CDR2 FQNEAQ (reference sequence). The CDR3 length is 12 residues. The ends were cut back, 2 bases at V and 6 bases at J, with 5 bases in the middle. The CDR3 nucleotides read TGTGCCAGCAGCTTAATAGCCAATGAGCAGTTCTTC. This codes for CASSLIANEQFF.

A remark on this clonotype: This may be a read error, as it is one base from a much larger clone. V usage is TRBV6-2 or TRBV6-3 and J usage is TRBJ2-4; a possible D gene is TRBD2 (6 bases). The CDR3 contains 14 residues. V was cut by 7 bases and J by 15 bases, with 25 bases left in between. The germline gives CDR1 MNHEY, CDR2 SVGEGT. The CDR3 nucleotides are TGTGCCAGCACGAAACTACACGAGACTGGCGGGGCGTACTTC. As protein: CASTKLHETGGAYF.

The chain uses TRBV4-3 and TRBJ2-3, with D possibly TRBD2 on 6 matching bases. Germline CDR1 and CDR2: LGHNA and YSLEER. The V and J ends lost 0 bases and 1 base respectively, with 11 bases between them. This CDR3 comprises 16 residues. In DNA form, the CDR3 reads TGCGCCAGCAGCCAAGATCTAGAGCGGGGCACAGATACGCAGTATTTT. Translated: CASSQDLERGTDTQYF.

This clonotype was observed at least ten times. CDR3 nucleotide sequence: TGCAGTGCCCGGGACACGGCCAAAAACATTCAGTACTTC. It is translated as CSARDTAKNIQYF. This chain connects TRBV20-1 to TRBJ2-4; a weak D match, TRBD1 (6 bases). The CDR3 length is 13 residues. V was cut by 6 bases and J by 1 base, with 10 bases left in between. Germline loops: CDR1 DFQATT, CDR2 SNEGSKA (reference sequence).

This clonotype was seen at least ten times. The chain carries TRBV7-8 and TRBJ2-3, with 8 bases that match TRBD2. Germline V gives CDR1 SGHVS, CDR2 FQNEAQ. The trim removed 3 bases at V and 6 bases at J, leaving 8 bases unmatched. The CDR3 totals 15 residues. The CDR3 nucleotides are TGTGCCAGCAGCTTCATCCGGGAGGGCCACGATACGCAGTATTTT. Its translation: CASSFIREGHDTQYF.

This clonotype was seen a handful of times. The CDR3 DNA sequence: TGTGCCACCATATACAGGGCGGGAGGGGCCAACGTCCTGACTTTC. Translated, it gives CATIYRAGGANVLTF. The V and J genes are TRBV12-3 or TRBV12-4 and TRBJ2-6; D may be TRBD1 or TRBD2 (6 bases each). V gave up 10 bases and J gave up 4 bases, with 17 bases separating them. CDR3 length equals 15 residues.

This clonotype was detected ten times or more. Germline is not matched at one junction end, which may reflect a read error. This chain joins TRBV2 and TRBJ1-6; a possible D gene is TRBD1 (5 bases). CDR1 SNHLY and CDR2 FYNNEI come from the germline V gene. The CDR3 is 14 residues long. Written as DNA, the CDR3 is TGTGCCAGCGGTGACAGCTCCTATAATTCACCCCTCCACTTT. Protein product: CASGDSSYNSPLHF.

This clonotype was seen ten or more times. The chain has TRBV4-1 and TRBJ1-2; D gene ambiguous. V shed 1 base and J shed 4 bases, with 10 bases lying between them. The germline gives CDR1 MGHRA, CDR2 YSYEKL. The CDR3 runs to 14 residues. CDR3 bases: TGCGCCAGCAGCCAAGGGTCGGGATCCTATGGCTACACCTTC. It translates to CASSQGSGSYGYTF.

This clonotype has at least ten counts. The chain recombines TRBV4-3 with TRBJ2-1; D not certain. The CDR3 spans 17 residues. V was cut by 0 bases and J by 4 bases, with 16 bases left in between. CDR1 is LGHNA and CDR2 is YSLEER in the germline V gene. In nucleotides, the CDR3 is TGCGCCAGCAGCCAAGAAGAAGGGCCTGACTGGTACAATGAGCAGTTCTTC. Encoded protein: CASSQEEGPDWYNEQFF.